This T cell receptor (beta chain) was sequenced in a study of T cells and Merkel cell carcinoma outcomes. V was clipped by 5 bases and J by 0 bases, with 15 bases between them. This CDR3 is 16 amino acids long. Germline CDR1 SGHDT, CDR2 YYEEEE. Here immunoSEQ multiplex PCR was the method, and the copy in TCRdb shows in-frame clones only, minus some. The sample shows 8,500 to 10,000 clones, approximately 80% of them seen only once. This sequence joins TRBV5-6 and TRBJ1-3, with a possible D match to TRBD1 (5 bases). The receptor was isolated from a human donor with Merkel cell carcinoma. The sample comprised tumor tissue from Merkel cell carcinoma. Written as DNA, the CDR3 is TGTGCCAGCAGTCGACAGATGACTCACTCTGGAAACACCATATATTTT. It specifies CASSRQMTHSGNTIYF.